Below are 24 T cell receptor beta chains sequenced from a single sample in a study of T cells in Graves' hyperthyroidism and ophthalmopathy. The TCR beta CDR3 regions underwent amplification using RNA transcripts as the source. When the TCR CDR3 underwent first-round RT-PCR, the HTBI primer set was used. TCRdb called the multiplex PCR reads again in MiXCR, with one record for every CDR3 protein. This repertoire shows fewer than 200,000 distinct CDR3 sequences, approximately 15% found once; its top ten account for 25% to 30%. Sequenced: blood. The source of these receptors is a woman between 45 and 65 years old with Graves' hyperthyroidism.

This clonotype showed up just a few times. This rearrangement joins TRBV13 to TRBJ2-3, with 11 bases fitting TRBD1. The CDR3 totals 17 residues. With V trimmed by 5 bases and J by 5 bases, 12 bases remained unmatched. Germline CDR1 is PRHDT and CDR2 is FYEKMQ (reference sequence). The CDR3 region has the DNA TGTGCCAGCAGCCAAGCCGCCGGACAGGGGGCAAAAGATACGCAGTATTTT. It yields the protein CASSQAAGQGAKDTQYF.

This clonotype has more than one count but fewer than ten. The J gene is TRBJ2-1, the V gene TRBV14; TRBD2 aligns across 11 bases. The CDR3 runs to 16 residues. Trimming took 3 bases from V and 5 from J; bases not matched to a gene: 6. Germline CDR1 is SGHDN and CDR2 is FVKESK. CDR3 protein: CASSQGPGLADNEQFF. Written as DNA, the CDR3 is TGTGCCAGCAGCCAGGGACCGGGACTAGCGGACAATGAGCAGTTCTTC.

Comments on this clonotype: A single base separates this from a much larger clone, so it may be a read error. This chain joins TRBV7-2 and TRBJ2-3; D remains unclear. The CDR3 has 14 residues. Looked up from germline, CDR1 is SGHTA and CDR2 is FQGNSA. V was cut by 5 bases and J by 0 bases, with 9 bases left in between. CDR3 nucleotide sequence: TGTGCCAGCAGCCCCCAACGGAGCACAGATACGCAGTATTTT. Translation gives CASSPQRSTDTQYF. Supplemented by reference TRBV7-2 and TRBJ2-3, the full variable domain reads GAGVSQSPSNKVTEKGKDVELRCDPISGHTALYWYRQSLGQGLEFLIYFQGNSAPDKSGLPSDRFSAERTGGSVSTLTIQRTQQEDSAVYLCASSPQRSTDTQYFGPGTRLTVL.

The V call is TRBV5-6, the J call TRBJ1-2, with 8 bases matching TRBD1. This CDR3 has 14 amino acids. CDR1 and CDR2 from the germline V gene are SGHDT and YYEEEE. V gave up 4 bases and J gave up 4 bases; unmatched junction bases: 6. CDR3 protein: CASSTTGVGYGYTF. In DNA, the CDR3 is TGTGCCAGCAGCACGACAGGGGTCGGCTATGGCTACACCTTC.

The CDR3 here is CASPEGGGAGELFF. As DNA, the CDR3 is TGTGCCAGCCCCGAGGGTGGGGGGGCCGGGGAGCTGTTTTTT. The rearrangement links TRBV6-2 or TRBV6-3 to TRBJ2-2, with 7 bases that match TRBD2. Germline lookup yields CDR1 MNHEY and CDR2 SVGEGT. The CDR3 runs 14 residues. Trimming cost V 8 bases and J 6 bases; bases outside gene matches: 9.

This chain links TRBV3-1 with TRBJ1-2; 8 bases line up with TRBD1. From germline, CDR1 is LGHDT and CDR2 YNNKEL (reference sequence). This CDR3 has 16 residues. The junction had 12 bases not matched to a gene; V was cut back by 8 bases and J by 1 base. CDR3 sequence (DNA): TGTGCCAGCGCACGGGGGACAGGAGACTTTAACTATGGCTACACCTTC. It yields the protein CASARGTGDFNYGYTF.

This clonotype came up once. The J gene is TRBJ2-7, the V gene TRBV2, with 9 nucleotides matching TRBD2. Germline trimming cut 4 bases from V and 5 bases from J; bases unmatched to any gene: 6. CDR3 length: 14 residues. Germline-derived CDR1 and CDR2 are SNHLY and FYNNEI. CDR3 sequence (DNA): TGTGCCAGCAGTGCATTAGCGGGAGTAGACGAGCAGTACTTC. Translating gives CASSALAGVDEQYF. The whole variable domain, filled in from reference TRBV2 and TRBJ2-7, reads EPEVTQTPSHQVTQMGQEVILRCVPISNHLYFYWYRQILGQKVEFLVSFYNNEISEKSEIFDDQFSVERPDGSNFTLKIRSTKLEDSAMYFCASSALAGVDEQYFGPGTRLTVT.

A few counts support this clonotype. V gene TRBV6-5 combines with J gene TRBJ1-3, with TRBD1 as a possible D gene (5 bases). The CDR3 covers 15 residues. V dropped 2 bases and J dropped 8 bases, with 16 bases sitting between them. Looked up from germline, CDR1 is MNHEY and CDR2 is SVGAGI. The CDR3 sequence: CASSYGGSGGDTIYF. CDR3 nucleotides: TGTGCCAGCAGTTACGGCGGATCGGGGGGAGACACCATATATTTT.

This clonotype was observed at least ten times. The rearrangement joins TRBV6-2 or TRBV6-3 to TRBJ1-2; 7 bases fit TRBD1. Germline V lookup: CDR1 MNHEY, CDR2 SVGEGT. V lost 6 bases and J lost 6; bases outside the gene matches: 7. CDR3 length: 13 amino acids. CDR3 DNA: TGTGCCAGCAGATTACAGGGGCCTGATGGCTACACCTTC. Its translation: CASRLQGPDGYTF.

This clonotype was picked up many times. The V and J genes are TRBV10-3 and TRBJ1-2; perhaps TRBD1 as D (6 bases). Germline V gene lookup returns CDR1 ENHRY and CDR2 SYGVKD. Trimming shortened V by 2 bases and J by 7 bases, and 17 bases separated the two germline ends. The CDR3 length is 15 residues. The CDR3 nucleotides read TGTGCCATCAGTGAGGGGGTTGGGGGCAATAGTGGCTACACCTTC. Translation: CAISEGVGGNSGYTF.

Comment on this clonotype: At one of its ends the junction is not consistent with the germline gene, which may arise from a read error. The rearrangement uses TRBV12-3 or TRBV12-4 and TRBJ2-5; 8 bases are a match to TRBD1. The CDR3 runs to 11 residues. In DNA form, the CDR3 reads TGTGCCAGCAGTCCCGGACAGGGCCCTCACTTC. It codes for CASSPGQGPHF.

This clonotype was picked up a small number of times. The J gene is TRBJ1-2, the V gene TRBV4-1, with a weak D call TRBD1 (6 bases). This CDR3 is 16 amino acids long. Germline V CDR1 and CDR2: MGHRA, YSYEKL. V lost 1 base and J 4 bases, leaving 16 bases between the germline ends. The CDR3 is CASSQGQGFRGYGYTF. CDR3 nucleotides: TGCGCCAGCAGCCAAGGTCAGGGTTTCAGGGGCTATGGCTACACCTTC.

This clonotype occurred many times. The DNA of the CDR3 is TGTGCCAGCAGTACCCGACAGAGCAATCAGCCCCAGCATTTT. Its protein product is CASSTRQSNQPQHF. The V and J genes are TRBV6-2 or TRBV6-3 and TRBJ1-5, with D maybe TRBD1 (5 bases). In germline, CDR1 is MNHEY, CDR2 SVGEGT. This CDR3 contains 14 residues. Trimming cost V 5 bases and J 1 base, with 9 bases left between them.

In this sample, this clonotype turned up many times. The chain combines TRBV12-3 or TRBV12-4 with TRBJ2-5; TRBD2 matches at 8 bases. The CDR3 covers 16 residues. V dropped 2 bases and J dropped 3; count of bases not matched to a gene: 8. CDR3 in DNA: TGTGCCAGCAGTTTATCGGGCGGGGGGTATAAAGAGACCCAGTACTTC. This gives the protein CASSLSGGGYKETQYF.

This clonotype was observed at least ten times. One junction end disagrees with the germline gene, perhaps due to a read error. The chain combines TRBV7-7 with TRBJ2-2; D is perhaps TRBD2 (6 bases). Germline-derived CDR1 and CDR2 are SSHAT and FNYEAQ (reference sequence). The CDR3 spans 16 residues. The chain's CDR3 is CASSLTEGANTGELFF. CDR3 DNA sequence: TGTGCTAGCAGCTTAACGGAGGGCGCGAACACCGGGGAGCTGTTTTTT. The variable domain in full, completed from reference TRBV7-7 and TRBJ2-2, reads GAGVSQSPRYKVTKRGQDVTLRCDPISSHATLYWYQQALGQGPEFLTYFNYEAQPDKSGLPSDRFSAERPEGSISTLTIQRTEQRDSAMYRCASSLTEGANTGELFFGEGSRLTVL.

This clonotype was seen ten or more times. The chain joins TRBV6-5 to TRBJ2-3; D perhaps matches TRBD1 (6 bases). This CDR3 contains 13 residues. Germline loops: CDR1 MNHEY, CDR2 SVGAGI. Trimming shortened V by 0 bases and J by 6 bases, and 7 bases separated the two germline ends. The DNA for the CDR3 is TGTGCCAGCAGTTACTCGAGGGGGGATACGCAGTATTTT. This sequence encodes CASSYSRGDTQYF.

The table lists this clonotype with many counts. This chain joins TRBV20-1 and TRBJ1-1; D is uncertain. CDR3 length equals 14 residues. Trimming pared 5 bases from V and 5 bases from J, leaving 18 bases between. The germline V gene has CDR1 DFQATT and CDR2 SNEGSKA (reference sequence). In nucleotides, the CDR3 is TGCAGTGCTGTCAACGGTAGAACCGGAACTGAAGCTTTCTTT. This sequence encodes CSAVNGRTGTEAFF.

This clonotype showed up just a few times. A read error may be the cause here, since a much bigger clone is one base away. The chain couples TRBV4-1 to TRBJ1-1, with D possibly TRBD1 on 5 matching bases. V was clipped by 0 bases and J by 3 bases, with 11 bases between them. Germline values: CDR1 MGHRA, CDR2 YSYEKL. This CDR3 region has 15 residues. The CDR3 bases are TGCGCCAGCAGCCAAGAGGACAAGGCATACACTGAAGCTTTCTTT. Translating gives CASSQEDKAYTEAFF.

This clonotype was seen repeatedly, ten times or more. The chain links TRBV29-1 to TRBJ2-7; the D gene is possibly TRBD2 (5 bases). This CDR3 spans 13 amino acids. Germline V lookup: CDR1 SQVTM, CDR2 ANQGSEA. Trimming pared 4 bases from V and 3 bases from J, leaving 13 bases between. DNA for the CDR3: TGCAGCGTTGGCGGATTGGACTTCTACGAGCAGTACTTC. This sequence encodes CSVGGLDFYEQYF.

This clonotype came up many times. The DNA of the CDR3 is TGTGCCAGCAGCCGGACTAGCGGGGTACGAGAGACCCAGTACTTC. Translated: CASSRTSGVRETQYF. The J gene is TRBJ2-5, the V gene TRBV28; the match to TRBD2 covers 12 bases. CDR3 size: 15 residues. The V and J ends lost 6 bases and 4 bases, in that order; junction bases with no gene match: 6. Per the germline V gene, CDR1 is MDHEN and CDR2 is SYDVKM.

Here the CDR3 DNA reads TGTGCCAGCAGCCTTTCCCATCTCGAGCAGTACTTC. This codes for CASSLSHLEQYF. The rearrangement joins TRBV7-2 to TRBJ2-7; D is unclear. Trimming took 5 bases from V and 6 from J, leaving 11 bases between them. The length of the CDR3 is 12 residues. The V gene's germline CDR1 is SGHTA and CDR2 FQGNSA.

The genes are TRBV5-5 and TRBJ1-5; D not certain. Germline CDR1 reads SGHKS; CDR2 reads YYEKEE (reference sequence). V lost 0 bases to trimming and J lost 6 bases, with 13 bases between them. This CDR3 is 15 amino acids long. The CDR3 region is CASSLDSFSGQPQHF. The DNA of the CDR3 is TGTGCCAGCAGCTTGGACAGTTTCAGCGGTCAGCCCCAGCATTTT.

The chain uses TRBV3-1 and TRBJ2-3; D gene ambiguous. There are 19 residues in the CDR3. Per the germline V gene, CDR1 is LGHDT and CDR2 is YNNKEL (reference sequence). V gave up 0 bases and J gave up 3 bases, with 22 bases separating them. The CDR3 coding sequence is TGTGCCAGCAGCCAAGATGGGTCCGAGATCAGAGCAATGACAGATACGCAGTATTTT. It specifies CASSQDGSEIRAMTDTQYF.

This clonotype showed up many times. The chain uses TRBV11-2 and TRBJ2-2, with D unclear. Per the germline V gene, CDR1 is SGHAT and CDR2 is FQNNGV. The CDR3 extends over 14 amino acids. Trimming shortened V by 4 bases and J by 5 bases, and 11 bases separated the two germline ends. CDR3 in DNA: TGTGCCAGCAGCTCAGCCTCCGGGACCGGGGAGCTGTTTTTT. Protein: CASSSASGTGELFF.